The T cell receptor (beta chain) described here comes from a study of blood T cell repertoires in COVID-19. At the level of the study: Samples taken during acute and convalescent COVID-19 were collected in the United States, Italy and Spain.

In the original analysis: Amplification from reference gene primers served as the basis for estimated nucleated cell counts. Sequencing was performed with immunoSEQ multiplex PCR; in TCRdb, only in-frame clones are kept and a portion is missing. V and J calls and clone size are given by that table; D and trimming were obtained from the DNA. This repertoire shows 250,000 to 350,000 clones, 87% found once; its top ten account for approximately 7.8%. There are 15 residues in the CDR3. CDR1 and CDR2 from the germline V gene are MNHEY and SVGAGI. Trimming left V 6 bases short and J 2 bases short, with 15 bases between. This clone came up a few times.

This TCR was recovered from a woman in her 50s who had recovered from COVID-19. The chain links TRBV6-5 to TRBJ2-3; D is unclear. Sequenced input: peripheral blood. The CDR3: CASRTLVGTTDTQYF. CDR3 in DNA: TGTGCCAGCAGAACCCTTGTGGGCACCACAGATACGCAGTATTTT.